The 9 T cell receptor beta chains in this list originate from one sample, sequenced in a study of cytomegalovirus exposure and HLA in healthy donors. The PCR ran on 60 Vbeta and 13 Jbeta primers. Sequencing used immunoSEQ multiplex PCR; TCRdb keeps in-frame clones, though not all of them. This sample has approximately 170,000 clones; around 85% occur once, and the top ten carry 1% to 1.5%. The source material was PBMCs. The receptors were sampled from a man in his forties or fifties in good health and CMV-seropositive.

This chain uses TRBV4-3 with TRBJ2-1; TRBD2 agrees at 10 bases. CDR3 length: 15 residues. After removal of 8 bases from V and 4 bases from J, the junction contained 8 bases not matched to a gene. Germline CDR1 and CDR2: LGHNA and YSLEER. Here the CDR3 DNA reads TGCGCCAGCCCCGAGGGTAGCGGGAGGTACAATGAGCAGTTCTTC. Amino acid sequence: CASPEGSGRYNEQFF.

V usage is TRBV5-1 and J usage is TRBJ2-5; no clear D. V lost 0 bases and J lost 4, with 10 bases in between. CDR1 is SGHRS, CDR2 YFSETQ, per germline. The CDR3 sequence is 14 residues long. The CDR3 protein is CASSLGPLTETQYF. CDR3 sequence (DNA): TGCGCCAGCAGCTTGGGTCCACTTACAGAGACCCAGTACTTC. Full variable domain (missing parts from reference TRBV5-1 and TRBJ2-5): KAGVTQTPRYLIKTRGQQVTLSCSPISGHRSVSWYQQTPGQGLQFLFEYFSETQRNKGNFPGRFSGRQFSNSRSEMNVSTLELGDSALYLCASSLGPLTETQYFGPGTRLLVL.

V gene TRBV29-1 combines with J gene TRBJ1-1, with 8 bases identical to TRBD1. There are 13 residues in the CDR3. The J segment lost 1 base and the V segment lost 6 bases, leaving 4 bases of the junction unmatched. Per germline, CDR1 SQVTM and CDR2 ANQGSEA. The CDR3 region has the DNA TGCAGCGTCAACAGGGGGAAGAACACTGAAGCTTTCTTT. The encoded protein is CSVNRGKNTEAFF.

This clone appeared a few times. The chain carries TRBV6-1 and TRBJ1-2, with 7 positions matching TRBD1. CDR3 size: 14 residues. The germline V gene has CDR1 MNHNS and CDR2 SASEGT. J was trimmed by 8 bases and V by 3 bases; bases with no gene match: 9. The CDR3 sequence is CASSDRGQTTGYTF. The CDR3 region has the DNA TGTGCCAGCAGTGACCGGGGACAGACCACGGGCTACACCTTC.

This clone was counted between two and nine times. The V call is TRBV7-3, the J call TRBJ2-3; TRBD1 is a possible D gene (5 bases). Germline V gene sequence: CDR1 SGHTA, CDR2 FQGTGA. Trimming removed 6 bases at V and 2 bases at J, with 12 bases between. This CDR3 contains 14 residues. The CDR3 loop is CASSEGATTDTQYF. Written as DNA, the CDR3 is TGTGCCAGCAGTGAAGGGGCCACCACAGATACGCAGTATTTT.

The rearrangement uses TRBV2 and TRBJ2-7; 8 nucleotides line up with TRBD1. V trimming: 6 bases; J trimming: 7 bases; junction bases outside the gene matches: 14. CDR3 length: 15 amino acids. Germline values: CDR1 SNHLY, CDR2 FYNNEI. CDR3 loop: CASSGRTGRSREQYF. The CDR3 DNA sequence: TGTGCCAGCAGCGGTAGGACAGGGAGGTCACGGGAGCAGTACTTC.

The genes are TRBV11-2 and TRBJ1-2; 8 bases are a match to TRBD1. CDR3 length equals 15 residues. Germline V gene sequence: CDR1 SGHAT, CDR2 FQNNGV. J lost 6 bases, V lost 1 base, and 7 bases had no gene match. The CDR3 DNA reads as TGTGCCAGCAGCTTAGCAGGGGGCGCGGTGAATGGCTACACCTTC. It codes for CASSLAGGAVNGYTF.

V usage is TRBV20-1 and J usage is TRBJ2-7; weak D call: TRBD1 (5 bases). The germline V gene has CDR1 DFQATT and CDR2 SNEGSKA (reference sequence). V lost 5 bases and J lost 6, with 8 bases in between. The CDR3 covers 10 residues. The CDR3 DNA reads TGCAGTGCTCAGGGTTCCGAGCAGTACTTC. This translates into CSAQGSEQYF.

V usage is TRBV21-1 and J usage is TRBJ2-1; the D call of TRBD1 is as the table states it, not checked on the DNA. TRBV21-1 is labeled a pseudogene. The CDR3 consists of 16 residues. CDR3 loop: CASSKEGRGLGNEQFF. The DNA for the CDR3 is TGTGCCAGCAGCAAAGAGGGCAGGGGGCTTGGTAATGAGCAGTTCTTC.